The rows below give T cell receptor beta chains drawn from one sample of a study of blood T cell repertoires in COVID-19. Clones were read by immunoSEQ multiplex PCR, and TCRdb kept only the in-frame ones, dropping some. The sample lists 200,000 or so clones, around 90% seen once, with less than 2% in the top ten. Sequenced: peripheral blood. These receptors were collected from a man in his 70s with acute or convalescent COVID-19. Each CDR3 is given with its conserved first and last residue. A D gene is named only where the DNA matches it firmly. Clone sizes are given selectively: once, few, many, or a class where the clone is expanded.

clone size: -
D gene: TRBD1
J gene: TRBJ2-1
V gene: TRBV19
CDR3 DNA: TGTGCCAGTAGTATAGTAGTCGGACAGGGTGAGCAGTTCTTC
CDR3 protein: CASSIVVGQGEQFF

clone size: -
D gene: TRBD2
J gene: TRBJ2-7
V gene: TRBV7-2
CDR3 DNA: TGTGCCAGCAGCCCACAAACGACTAGCGGGGTCGAGCAGTACTTC
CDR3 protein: CASSPQTTSGVEQYF

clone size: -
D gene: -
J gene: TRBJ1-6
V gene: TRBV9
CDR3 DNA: TGTGCCAGCAGCGAGGGGACGCCAGGGGCCAATTCACCCCTCCACTTT
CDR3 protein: CASSEGTPGANSPLHF

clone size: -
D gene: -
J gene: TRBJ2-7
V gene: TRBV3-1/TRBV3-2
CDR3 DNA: TGTGCCAGCAGCCAAACACCGGAGGGACTGGAGCAGTACTTC
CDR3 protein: CASSQTPEGLEQYF

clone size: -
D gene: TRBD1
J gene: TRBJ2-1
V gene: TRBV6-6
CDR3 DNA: TGTGCCAGCAGTCCGTTCGTCCGACAGGGTGGCGCCTACAATGAGCAGTTCTTC
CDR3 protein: CASSPFVRQGGAYNEQFF

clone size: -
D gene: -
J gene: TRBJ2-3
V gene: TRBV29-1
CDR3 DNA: TGCAGCGTTGGGTTGACTAAGGCAGATACGCAGTATTTT
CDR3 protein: CSVGLTKADTQYF

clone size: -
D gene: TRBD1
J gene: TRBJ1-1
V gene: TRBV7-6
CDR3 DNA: TGTGCCAGCAGCTTAATGGGACAGCAGAACACTGAAGCTTTCTTT
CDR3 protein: CASSLMGQQNTEAFF

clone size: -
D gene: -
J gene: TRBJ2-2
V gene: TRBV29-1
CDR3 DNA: TGCAGCGTTGGTTCGCAGGGGAACACCGGGGAGCTGTTTTTT
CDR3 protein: CSVGSQGNTGELFF

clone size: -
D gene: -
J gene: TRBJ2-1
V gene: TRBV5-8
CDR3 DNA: TGTGCCAGCAGCTTGGCCGTGGGACAAGAGCAGTTCTTC
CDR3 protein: CASSLAVGQEQFF

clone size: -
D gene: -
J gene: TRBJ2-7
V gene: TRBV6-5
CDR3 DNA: TGTGCTGTTAAGGGGTCAGCCTACGAGCAGTACTTC
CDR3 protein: CAVKGSAYEQYF

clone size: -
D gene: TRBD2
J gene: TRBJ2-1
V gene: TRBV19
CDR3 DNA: TGTGCCAGTAGAAGGACTAGCGGGACCGGAGGATACAATGAGCAGTTCTTC
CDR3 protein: CASRRTSGTGGYNEQFF

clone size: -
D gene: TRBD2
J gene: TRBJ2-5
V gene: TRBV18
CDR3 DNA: TGTGCCAGCTCCCCTGGACTAGCGGGCGTCGGGGAGACCCAGTACTTC
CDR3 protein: CASSPGLAGVGETQYF

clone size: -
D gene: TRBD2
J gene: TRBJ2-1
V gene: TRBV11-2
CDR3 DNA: TGTGCCAGCAGCGCTAGACTAGCAGATTACAATGAGCAGTTCTTC
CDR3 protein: CASSARLADYNEQFF

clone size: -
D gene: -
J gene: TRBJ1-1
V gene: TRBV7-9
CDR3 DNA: TGTGCCAGCAGCCCGGGGGGCTCGAACACTGAAGCTTTCTTT
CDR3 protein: CASSPGGSNTEAFF

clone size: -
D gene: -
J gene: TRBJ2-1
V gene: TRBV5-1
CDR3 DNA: TGCGCCAGCAGCTTAAGCGGTGGGAGTGGGGATGAGCAGTTCTTC
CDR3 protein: CASSLSGGSGDEQFF

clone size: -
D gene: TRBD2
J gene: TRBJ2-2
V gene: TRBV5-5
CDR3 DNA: TGTGCCAGCAGCTCCCGGACTAGCGTTACCGGGGAGCTGTTTTTT
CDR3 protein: CASSSRTSVTGELFF

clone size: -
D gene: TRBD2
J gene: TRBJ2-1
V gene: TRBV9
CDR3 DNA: TGTGCCAGCGGGGGGACTAGCTCTTCGGGCTACAATGAGCAGTTCTTC
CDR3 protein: CASGGTSSSGYNEQFF

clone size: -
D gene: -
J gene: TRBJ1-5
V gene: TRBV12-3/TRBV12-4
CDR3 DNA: TGTGCCAGCAGTGAGGGCTTCAATCAGCCCCAGCATTTT
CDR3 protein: CASSEGFNQPQHF

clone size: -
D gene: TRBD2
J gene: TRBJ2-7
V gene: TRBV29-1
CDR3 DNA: TGCAGCGTTCCGACTAGCGGGGAGCGAAGGGAGCAGTACTTC
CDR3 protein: CSVPTSGERREQYF

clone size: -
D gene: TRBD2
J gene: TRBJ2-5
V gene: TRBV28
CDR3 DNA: TGTGCCAGCACCCCCGGGGGGGTTCCTCGGGAGACCCAGTACTTC
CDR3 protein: CASTPGGVPRETQYF

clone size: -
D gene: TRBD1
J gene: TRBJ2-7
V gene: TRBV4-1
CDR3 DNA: TGCGCCAGCAGCCACCCCGGGACAGGGGGCCACGAGCAGTACTTC
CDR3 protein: CASSHPGTGGHEQYF

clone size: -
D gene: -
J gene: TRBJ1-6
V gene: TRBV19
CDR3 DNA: TGTGCCAGTAGAGATGAGTTGGTCGGAGGTTCACCCCTCCACTTT
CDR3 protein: CASRDELVGGSPLHF

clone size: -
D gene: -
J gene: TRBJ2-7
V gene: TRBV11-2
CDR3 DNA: TGTGCCAGCAGCTTAGGGAGTTCCTACGAGCAGTACTTC
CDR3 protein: CASSLGSSYEQYF

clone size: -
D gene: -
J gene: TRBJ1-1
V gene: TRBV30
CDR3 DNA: TGTGCCTGGAGTCCCCCCCTCACTGAAGCTTTCTTT
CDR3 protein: CAWSPPLTEAFF

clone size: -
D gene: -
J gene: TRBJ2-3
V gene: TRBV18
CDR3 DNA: TGTGCCAGCTCACCGGTTTCGGCAGATACGCAGTATTTT
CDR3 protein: CASSPVSADTQYF

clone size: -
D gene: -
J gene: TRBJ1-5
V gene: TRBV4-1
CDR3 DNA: TGCGCCAGCAGCCAAGTCCAACAGGGCACGGGGCCCCAGCATTTT
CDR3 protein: CASSQVQQGTGPQHF

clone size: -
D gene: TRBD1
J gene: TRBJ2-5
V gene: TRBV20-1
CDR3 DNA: TGCAGTGCTATAAGGGGGCAGACCCAGTACTTC
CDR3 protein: CSAIRGQTQYF

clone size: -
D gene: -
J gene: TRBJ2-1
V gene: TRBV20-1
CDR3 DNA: TGCAGTGCCAGTACTAGCTACAATGAGCAGTTCTTC
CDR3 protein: CSASTSYNEQFF

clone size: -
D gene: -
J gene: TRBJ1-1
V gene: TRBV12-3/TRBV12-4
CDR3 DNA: TGTGCCAGCAGTTGGGAGGGATCTGAAGCTTTCTTT
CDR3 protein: CASSWEGSEAFF

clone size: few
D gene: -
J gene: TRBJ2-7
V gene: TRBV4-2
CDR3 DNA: TGTGCCAGCAGCCAAGAAACTAGCCAGCCCTACGAGCAGTACTTC
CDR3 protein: CASSQETSQPYEQYF

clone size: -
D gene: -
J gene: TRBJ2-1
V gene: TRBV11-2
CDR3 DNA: TGTGCCAGCAGCTCGACAGGTCAAACCTACAATGAGCAGTTCTTC
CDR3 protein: CASSSTGQTYNEQFF

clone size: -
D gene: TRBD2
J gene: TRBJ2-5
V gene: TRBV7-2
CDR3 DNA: TGTGCCAGCAGCTGGAGACTAGCGGTAGAGACCCAGTACTTC
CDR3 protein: CASSWRLAVETQYF

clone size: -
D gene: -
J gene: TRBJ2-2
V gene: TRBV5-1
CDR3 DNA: TGCGCCAGCAGCTTAATATCCGGGACAATTAACACCGGGGAGCTGTTTTTT
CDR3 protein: CASSLISGTINTGELFF

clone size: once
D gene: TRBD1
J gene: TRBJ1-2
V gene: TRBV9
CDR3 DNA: TGTGCCAGCAGCGTAGATGGGACAGCCTTTTATGGCTACACCTTC
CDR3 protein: CASSVDGTAFYGYTF

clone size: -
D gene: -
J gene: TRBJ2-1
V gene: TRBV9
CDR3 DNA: TGTGCCAGCAGCTATGGGGCGAGTCCCATGCGGTTCTTC
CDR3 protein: CASSYGASPMRFF

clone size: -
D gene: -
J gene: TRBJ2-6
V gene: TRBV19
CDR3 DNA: TGTGCCAGTAGTAAAGCCGGCAGGGTGATCTCTGGGGCCAACGTCCTGACTTTC
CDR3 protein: CASSKAGRVISGANVLTF

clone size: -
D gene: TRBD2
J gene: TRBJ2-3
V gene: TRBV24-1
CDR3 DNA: TGTGCCACCAGTGATTCCCCGGGAGGGCGAGGCTATAGAGATACGCAGTATTTT
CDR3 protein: CATSDSPGGRGYRDTQYF

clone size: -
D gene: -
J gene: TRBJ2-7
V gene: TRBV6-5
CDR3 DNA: TGTGCCAGCAGTTACTCGGGGCCAGGTTACGAGCAGTACTTC
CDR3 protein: CASSYSGPGYEQYF

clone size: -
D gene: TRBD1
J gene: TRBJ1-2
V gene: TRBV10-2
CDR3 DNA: TGCGCCAGCAGTGCGCCAGACAGGGGAGCTGGCTACACCTTC
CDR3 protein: CASSAPDRGAGYTF

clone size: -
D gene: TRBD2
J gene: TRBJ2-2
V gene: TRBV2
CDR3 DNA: TGTGCCAGCAGACGCGGGAGAACCGGGGAGCTGTTTTTT
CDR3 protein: CASRRGRTGELFF

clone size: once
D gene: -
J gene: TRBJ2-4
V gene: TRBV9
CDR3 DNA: TGTGCCAGCAGCGTAGTTGGGGAGAGGGGGAACATTCAGTACTTC
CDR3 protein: CASSVVGERGNIQYF

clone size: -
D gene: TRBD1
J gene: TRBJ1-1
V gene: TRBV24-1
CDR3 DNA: TGTGCCACCAGTGAGGACCGGGACAGGGCACTATTTGTTAAAGAAGCTTTCTTT
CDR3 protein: CATSEDRDRALFVKEAFF

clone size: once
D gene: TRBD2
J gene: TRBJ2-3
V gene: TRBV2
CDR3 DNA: TGTGCCAGCAGCTCAAGAGCGGGAGGGACAGATACGCAGTATTTT
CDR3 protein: CASSSRAGGTDTQYF

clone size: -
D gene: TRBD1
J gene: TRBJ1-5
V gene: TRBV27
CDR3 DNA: TGTGCCAGCAGTCCCCGACAGGGCCATCAGCCCCAGCATTTT
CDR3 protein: CASSPRQGHQPQHF

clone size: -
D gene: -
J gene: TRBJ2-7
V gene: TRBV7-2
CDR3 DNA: TGTGCCAGCAGCCTCCAGGGTAGTAGCTACGAGCAGTACTTC
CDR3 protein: CASSLQGSSYEQYF

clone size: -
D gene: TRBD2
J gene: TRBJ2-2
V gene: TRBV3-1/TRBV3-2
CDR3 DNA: TGTGCCAGCAGCCTATCTAGCGGGTACACCGGGGAGCTGTTTTTT
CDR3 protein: CASSLSSGYTGELFF

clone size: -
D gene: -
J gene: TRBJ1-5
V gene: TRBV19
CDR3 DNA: TGTGCCAGTAGTACGCCCCAGGGTATGGGGCCCCAGCATTTT
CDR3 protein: CASSTPQGMGPQHF

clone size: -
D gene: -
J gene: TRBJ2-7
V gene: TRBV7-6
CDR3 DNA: TGTGCCAGCAGCTTAAATTCTTACGAGCAGTACTTC
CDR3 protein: CASSLNSYEQYF

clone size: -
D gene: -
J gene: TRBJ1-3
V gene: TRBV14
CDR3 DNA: TGTGCCAGCAGCCAAGATTTTAACTCTGGAAACACCATATATTTT
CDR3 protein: CASSQDFNSGNTIYF

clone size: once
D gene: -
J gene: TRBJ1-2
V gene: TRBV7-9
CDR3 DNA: TGTGCCAGCAGCTTAGGACAGTCTAACTATGGCTACACCTTC
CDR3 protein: CASSLGQSNYGYTF

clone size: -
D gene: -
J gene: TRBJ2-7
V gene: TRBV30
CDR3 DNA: TGTGCCTGGAGTCCTCCGGGACTCACCAACTACGAGCAGTACTTC
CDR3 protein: CAWSPPGLTNYEQYF

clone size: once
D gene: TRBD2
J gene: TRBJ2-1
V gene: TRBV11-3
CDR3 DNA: TGTGCCAGCAGCTTAGTTCCAGCGGGAGACGTAAACAATGAGCAGTTCTTC
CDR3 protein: CASSLVPAGDVNNEQFF